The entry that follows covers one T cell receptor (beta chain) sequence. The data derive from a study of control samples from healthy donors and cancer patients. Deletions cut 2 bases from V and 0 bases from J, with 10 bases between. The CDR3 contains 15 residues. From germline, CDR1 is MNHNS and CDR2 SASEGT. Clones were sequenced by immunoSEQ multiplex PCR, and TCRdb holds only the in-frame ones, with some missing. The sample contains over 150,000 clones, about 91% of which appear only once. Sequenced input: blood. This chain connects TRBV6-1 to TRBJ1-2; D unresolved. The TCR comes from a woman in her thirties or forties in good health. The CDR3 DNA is TGTGCCAGCAGTGAATGGGTGGTGACTAACTATGGCTACACCTTC. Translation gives CASSEWVVTNYGYTF.